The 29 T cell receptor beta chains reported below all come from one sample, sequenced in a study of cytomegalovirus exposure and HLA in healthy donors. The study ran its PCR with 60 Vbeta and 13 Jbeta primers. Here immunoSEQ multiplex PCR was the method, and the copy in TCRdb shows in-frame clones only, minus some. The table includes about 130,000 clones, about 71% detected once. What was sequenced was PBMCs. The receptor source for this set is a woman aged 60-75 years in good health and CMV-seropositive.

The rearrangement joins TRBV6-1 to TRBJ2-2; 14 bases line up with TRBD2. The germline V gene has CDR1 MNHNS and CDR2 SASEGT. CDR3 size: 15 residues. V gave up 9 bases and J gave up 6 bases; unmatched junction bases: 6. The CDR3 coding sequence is TGTGCCAGTAGACTAGCGGGAGGGCCGCCCGGGGAGCTGTTTTTT. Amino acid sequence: CASRLAGGPPGELFF.

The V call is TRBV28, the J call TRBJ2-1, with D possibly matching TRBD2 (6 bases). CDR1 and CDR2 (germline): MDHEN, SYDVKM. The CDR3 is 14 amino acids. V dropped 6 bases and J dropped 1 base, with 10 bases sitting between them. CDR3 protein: CASSLGGSYNEQFF. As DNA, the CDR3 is TGTGCCAGCAGCCTTGGGGGGTCCTACAATGAGCAGTTCTTC.

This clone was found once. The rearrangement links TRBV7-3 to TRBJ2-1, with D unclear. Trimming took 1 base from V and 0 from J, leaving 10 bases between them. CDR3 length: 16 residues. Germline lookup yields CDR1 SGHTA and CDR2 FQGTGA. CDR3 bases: TGTGCCAGCAGCTTAATTCCGTCGAGCTCCTACAATGAGCAGTTCTTC. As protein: CASSLIPSSSYNEQFF.

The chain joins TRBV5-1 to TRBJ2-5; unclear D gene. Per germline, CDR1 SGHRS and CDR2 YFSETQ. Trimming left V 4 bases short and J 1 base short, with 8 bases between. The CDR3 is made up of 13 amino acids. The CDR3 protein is CASSLPFQETQYF. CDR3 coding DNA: TGCGCCAGCAGCCTCCCCTTCCAAGAGACCCAGTACTTC. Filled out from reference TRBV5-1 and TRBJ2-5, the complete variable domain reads KAGVTQTPRYLIKTRGQQVTLSCSPISGHRSVSWYQQTPGQGLQFLFEYFSETQRNKGNFPGRFSGRQFSNSRSEMNVSTLELGDSALYLCASSLPFQETQYFGPGTRLLVL.

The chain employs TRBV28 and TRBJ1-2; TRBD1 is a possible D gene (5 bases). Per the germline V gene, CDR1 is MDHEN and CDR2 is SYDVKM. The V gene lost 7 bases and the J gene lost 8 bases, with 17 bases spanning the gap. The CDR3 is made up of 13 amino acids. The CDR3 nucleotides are TGTGCCAGCACCCTGGGGGGGTATGAGGGCTACACCTTC. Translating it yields CASTLGGYEGYTF.

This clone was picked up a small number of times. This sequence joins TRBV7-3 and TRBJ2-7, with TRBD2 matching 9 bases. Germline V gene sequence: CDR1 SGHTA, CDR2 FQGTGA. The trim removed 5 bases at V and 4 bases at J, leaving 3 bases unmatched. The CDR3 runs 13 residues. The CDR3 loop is CASSLAGSYEQYF. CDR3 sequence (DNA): TGTGCCAGCAGCCTAGCGGGAAGTTACGAGCAGTACTTC.

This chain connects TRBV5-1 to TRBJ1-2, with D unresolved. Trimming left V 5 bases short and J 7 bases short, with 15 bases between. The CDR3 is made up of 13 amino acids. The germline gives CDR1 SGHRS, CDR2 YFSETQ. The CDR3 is CASSQATDAGYTF. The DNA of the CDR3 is TGCGCCAGCAGTCAGGCAACAGACGCTGGCTACACCTTC.

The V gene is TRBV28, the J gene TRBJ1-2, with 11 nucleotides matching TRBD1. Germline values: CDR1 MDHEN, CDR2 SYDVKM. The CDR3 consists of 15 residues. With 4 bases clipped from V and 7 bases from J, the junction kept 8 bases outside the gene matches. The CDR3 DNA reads TGTGCCAGCAGTTCCGGACAGGGGGCGCAGGGTGGCTACACCTTC. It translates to CASSSGQGAQGGYTF.

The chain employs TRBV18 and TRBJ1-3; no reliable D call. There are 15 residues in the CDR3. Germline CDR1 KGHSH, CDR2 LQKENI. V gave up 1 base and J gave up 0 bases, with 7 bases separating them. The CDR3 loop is CASSPQSVSGNTIYF. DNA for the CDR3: TGTGCCAGCTCACCACAGTCAGTCTCTGGAAACACCATATATTTT.

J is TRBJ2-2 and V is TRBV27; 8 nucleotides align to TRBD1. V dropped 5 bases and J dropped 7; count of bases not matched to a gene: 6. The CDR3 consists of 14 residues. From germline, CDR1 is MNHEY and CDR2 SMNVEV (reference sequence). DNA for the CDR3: TGTGCCAGCAGTCAGAGGACAGGGAACGGGGAGCTGTTTTTT. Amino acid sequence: CASSQRTGNGELFF.

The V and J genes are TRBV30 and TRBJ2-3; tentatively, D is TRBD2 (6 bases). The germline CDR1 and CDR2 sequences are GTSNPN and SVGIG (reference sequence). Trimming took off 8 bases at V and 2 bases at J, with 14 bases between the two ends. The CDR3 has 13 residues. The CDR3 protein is CATPGLHTDTQYF. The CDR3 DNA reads TGTGCCACTCCGGGACTCCACACAGATACGCAGTATTTT.

The DNA for the CDR3 is TGTGCCAGCAGTCCCCTAGATGTTTACGAGCAGTACTTC. Encoded protein: CASSPLDVYEQYF. This chain uses TRBV6-5 with TRBJ2-7; no clear D. CDR1 and CDR2 (germline): MNHEY, SVGAGI. This CDR3 comprises 13 residues. V shed 5 bases and J shed 4 bases, with 12 bases lying between them.

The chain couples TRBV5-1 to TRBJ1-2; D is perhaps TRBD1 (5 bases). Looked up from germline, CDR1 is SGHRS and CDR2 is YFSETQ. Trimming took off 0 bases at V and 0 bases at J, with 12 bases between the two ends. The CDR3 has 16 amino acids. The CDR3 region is CASSLGTTKTNYGYTF. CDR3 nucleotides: TGCGCCAGCAGCTTGGGGACAACCAAGACTAACTATGGCTACACCTTC.

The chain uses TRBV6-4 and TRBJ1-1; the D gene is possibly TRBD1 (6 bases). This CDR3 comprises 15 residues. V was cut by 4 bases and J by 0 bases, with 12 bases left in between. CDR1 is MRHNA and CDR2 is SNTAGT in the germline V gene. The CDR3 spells CASSAEAGVNTEAFF. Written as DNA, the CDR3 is TGTGCCAGCAGTGCGGAAGCAGGGGTGAACACTGAAGCTTTCTTT.

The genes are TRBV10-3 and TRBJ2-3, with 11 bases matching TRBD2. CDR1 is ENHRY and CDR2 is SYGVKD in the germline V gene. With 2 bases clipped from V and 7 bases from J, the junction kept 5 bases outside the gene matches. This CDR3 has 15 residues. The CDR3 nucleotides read TGTGCCATCAGTGAGGGGACTAGCGGCCCCAATACGCAGTATTTT. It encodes CAISEGTSGPNTQYF.

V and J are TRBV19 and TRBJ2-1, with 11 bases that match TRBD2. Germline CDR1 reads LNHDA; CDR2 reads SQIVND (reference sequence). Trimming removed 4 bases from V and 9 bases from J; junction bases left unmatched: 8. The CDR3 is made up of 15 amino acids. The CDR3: CASSTTSGSRGEQFF. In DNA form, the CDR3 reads TGTGCCAGTAGTACTACTAGCGGGAGCAGAGGTGAGCAGTTCTTC.

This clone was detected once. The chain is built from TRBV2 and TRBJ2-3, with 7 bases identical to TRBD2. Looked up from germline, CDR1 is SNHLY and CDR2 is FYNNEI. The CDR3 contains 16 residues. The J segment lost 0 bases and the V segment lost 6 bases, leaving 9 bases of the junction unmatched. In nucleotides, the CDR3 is TGTGCCAGCAGGGGGGGGAGAAAGGGAAGCACAGATACGCAGTATTTT. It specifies CASRGGRKGSTDTQYF.

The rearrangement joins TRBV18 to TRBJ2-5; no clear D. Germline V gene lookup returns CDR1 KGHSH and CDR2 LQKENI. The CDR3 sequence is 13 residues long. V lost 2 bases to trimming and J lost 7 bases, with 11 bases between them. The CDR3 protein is CASSPGNPGTQYF. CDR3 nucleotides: TGTGCCAGCTCACCAGGCAACCCAGGGACCCAGTACTTC.

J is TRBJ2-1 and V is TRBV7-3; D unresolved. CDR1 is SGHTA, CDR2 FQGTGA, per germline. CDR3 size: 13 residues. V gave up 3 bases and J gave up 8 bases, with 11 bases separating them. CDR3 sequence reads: CASSFTPRDEQFF. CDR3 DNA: TGTGCCAGCAGCTTTACACCTAGAGATGAGCAGTTCTTC.

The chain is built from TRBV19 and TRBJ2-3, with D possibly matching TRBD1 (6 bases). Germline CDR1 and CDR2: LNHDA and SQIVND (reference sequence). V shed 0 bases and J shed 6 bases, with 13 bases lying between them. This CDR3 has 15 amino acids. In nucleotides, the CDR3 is TGTGCCAGTAGTATAGATCGAGACAGGCCCGATACGCAGTATTTT. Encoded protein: CASSIDRDRPDTQYF.

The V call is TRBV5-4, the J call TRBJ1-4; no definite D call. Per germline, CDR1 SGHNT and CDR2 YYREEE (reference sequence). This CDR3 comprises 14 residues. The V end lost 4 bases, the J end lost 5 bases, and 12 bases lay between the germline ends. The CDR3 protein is CASSLDGLNEKLFF. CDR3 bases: TGTGCCAGCAGCCTAGACGGCCTGAATGAAAAACTGTTTTTT.

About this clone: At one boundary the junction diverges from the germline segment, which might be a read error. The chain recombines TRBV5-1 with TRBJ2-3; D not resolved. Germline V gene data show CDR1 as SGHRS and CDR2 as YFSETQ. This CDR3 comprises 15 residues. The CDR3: CASTLRDWSTDTQYF. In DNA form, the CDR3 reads TGCGCCAGCACCTTGCGCGACTGGAGCACAGATACGCAGTATTTT.

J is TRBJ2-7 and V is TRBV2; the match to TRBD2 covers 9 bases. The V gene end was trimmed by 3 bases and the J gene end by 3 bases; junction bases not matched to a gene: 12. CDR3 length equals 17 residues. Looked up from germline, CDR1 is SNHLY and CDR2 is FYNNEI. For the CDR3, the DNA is TGTGCCAGCAGTGACCCTAGCGGGACTTCGCGGTTCTACGAGCAGTACTTC. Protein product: CASSDPSGTSRFYEQYF.

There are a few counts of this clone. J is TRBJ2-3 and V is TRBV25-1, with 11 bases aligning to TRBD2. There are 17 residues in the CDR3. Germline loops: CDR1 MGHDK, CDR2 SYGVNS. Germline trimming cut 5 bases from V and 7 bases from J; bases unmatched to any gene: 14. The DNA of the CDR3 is TGTGCCAGCAGTCTGCGGCTGGGGCTAGCGGGAGGTCATACGCAGTATTTT. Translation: CASSLRLGLAGGHTQYF.

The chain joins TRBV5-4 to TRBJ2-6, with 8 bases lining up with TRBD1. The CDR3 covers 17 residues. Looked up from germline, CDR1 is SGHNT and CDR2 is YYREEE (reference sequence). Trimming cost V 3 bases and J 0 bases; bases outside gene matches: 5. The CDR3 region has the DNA TGTGCCAGCAGCTCAAAGGGGACAGGCTCTGGGGCCAACGTCCTGACTTTC. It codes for CASSSKGTGSGANVLTF. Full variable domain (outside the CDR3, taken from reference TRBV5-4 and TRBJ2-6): ETGVTQSPTHLIKTRGQQVTLRCSSQSGHNTVSWYQQALGQGPQFIFQYYREEENGRGNFPPRFSGLQFPNYSSELNVNALELDDSALYLCASSSKGTGSGANVLTFGAGSRLTVL.

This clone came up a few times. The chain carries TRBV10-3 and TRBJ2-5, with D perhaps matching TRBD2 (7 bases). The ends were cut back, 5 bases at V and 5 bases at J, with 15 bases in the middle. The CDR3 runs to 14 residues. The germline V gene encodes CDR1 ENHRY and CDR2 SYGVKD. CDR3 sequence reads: CAISPGGTMETQYF. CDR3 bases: TGTGCCATCAGTCCCGGGGGGACAATGGAGACCCAGTACTTC.

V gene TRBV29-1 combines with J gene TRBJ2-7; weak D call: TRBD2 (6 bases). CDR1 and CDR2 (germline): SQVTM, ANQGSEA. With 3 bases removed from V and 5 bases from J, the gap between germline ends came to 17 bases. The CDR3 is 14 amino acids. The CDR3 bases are TGCAGCGTTGATCTATGGCGGGACCCGGACGAGCAGTACTTC. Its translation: CSVDLWRDPDEQYF.

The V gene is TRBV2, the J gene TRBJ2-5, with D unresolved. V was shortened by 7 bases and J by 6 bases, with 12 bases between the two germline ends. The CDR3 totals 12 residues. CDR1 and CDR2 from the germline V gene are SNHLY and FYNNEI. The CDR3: CASNGDVQTQYF. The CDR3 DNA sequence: TGTGCCAGCAACGGAGACGTGCAGACCCAGTACTTC.

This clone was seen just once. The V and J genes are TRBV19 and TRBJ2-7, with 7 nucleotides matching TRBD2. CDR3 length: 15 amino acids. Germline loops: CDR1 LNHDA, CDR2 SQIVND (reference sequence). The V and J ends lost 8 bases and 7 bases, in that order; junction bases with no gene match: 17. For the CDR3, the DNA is TGTGCCAGTGCCACAATTGCGGGAGCCCGTCGGGAGCAGTACTTC. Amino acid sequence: CASATIAGARREQYF.